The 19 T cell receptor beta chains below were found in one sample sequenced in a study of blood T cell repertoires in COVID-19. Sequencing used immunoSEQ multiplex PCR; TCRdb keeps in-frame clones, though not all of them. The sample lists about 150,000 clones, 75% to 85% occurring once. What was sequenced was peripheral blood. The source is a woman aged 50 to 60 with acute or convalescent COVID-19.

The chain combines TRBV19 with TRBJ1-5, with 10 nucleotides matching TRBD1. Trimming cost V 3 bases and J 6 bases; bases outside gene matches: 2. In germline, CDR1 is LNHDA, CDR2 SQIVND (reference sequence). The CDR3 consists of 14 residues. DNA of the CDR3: TGTGCCAGTAGTATTCGGGACAGGGGTCAGCCCCAGCATTTT. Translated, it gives CASSIRDRGQPQHF. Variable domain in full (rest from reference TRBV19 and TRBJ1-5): DGGITQSPKYLFRKEGQNVTLSCEQNLNHDAMYWYRQDPGQGLRLIYYSQIVNDFQKGDIAEGYSVSREKKESFPLTVTSAQKNPTAFYLCASSIRDRGQPQHFGDGTRLSIL.

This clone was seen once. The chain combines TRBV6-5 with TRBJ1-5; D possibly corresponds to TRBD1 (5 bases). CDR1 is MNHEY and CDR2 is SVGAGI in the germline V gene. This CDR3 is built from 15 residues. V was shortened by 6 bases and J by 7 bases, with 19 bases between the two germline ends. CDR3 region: CASSPAPGERQPQHF. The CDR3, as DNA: TGTGCCAGCAGCCCCGCCCCGGGGGAGAGACAGCCCCAGCATTTT.

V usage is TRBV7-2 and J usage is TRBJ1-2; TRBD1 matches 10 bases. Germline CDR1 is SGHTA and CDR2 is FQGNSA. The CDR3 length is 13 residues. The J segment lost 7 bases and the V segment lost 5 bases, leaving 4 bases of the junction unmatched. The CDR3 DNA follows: TGTGCCAGCAGCCCCGACAGGGGGCTTGGCTACACCTTC. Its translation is CASSPDRGLGYTF.

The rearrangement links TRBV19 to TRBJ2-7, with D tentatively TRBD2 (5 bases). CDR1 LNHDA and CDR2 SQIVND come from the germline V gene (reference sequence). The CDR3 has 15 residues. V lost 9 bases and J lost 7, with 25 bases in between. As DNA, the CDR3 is TGTGCCAGCCGGAGATCGTACGGAGAGTCGGGAGAGCAGTACTTC. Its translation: CASRRSYGESGEQYF.

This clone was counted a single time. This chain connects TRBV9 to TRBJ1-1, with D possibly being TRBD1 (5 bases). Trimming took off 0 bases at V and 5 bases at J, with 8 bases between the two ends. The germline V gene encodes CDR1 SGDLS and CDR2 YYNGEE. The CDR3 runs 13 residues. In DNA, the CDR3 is TGTGCCAGCAGCGTAGAGGGGAGGACTGAAGCTTTCTTT. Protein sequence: CASSVEGRTEAFF.

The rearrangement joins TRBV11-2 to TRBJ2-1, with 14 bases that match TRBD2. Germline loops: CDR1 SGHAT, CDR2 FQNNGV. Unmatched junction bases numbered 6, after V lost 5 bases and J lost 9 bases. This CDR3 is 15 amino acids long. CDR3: CASSRGTSGGGEQFF. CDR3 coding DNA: TGTGCCAGCAGCCGCGGGACTAGCGGGGGCGGTGAGCAGTTCTTC.

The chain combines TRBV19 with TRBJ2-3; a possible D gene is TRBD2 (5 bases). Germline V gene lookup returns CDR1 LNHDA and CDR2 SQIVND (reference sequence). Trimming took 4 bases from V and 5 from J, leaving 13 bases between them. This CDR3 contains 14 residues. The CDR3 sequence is CASSRTRRQDTQYF. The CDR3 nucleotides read TGTGCCAGTAGTAGGACTCGCAGACAAGATACGCAGTATTTT. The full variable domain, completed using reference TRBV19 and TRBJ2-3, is DGGITQSPKYLFRKEGQNVTLSCEQNLNHDAMYWYRQDPGQGLRLIYYSQIVNDFQKGDIAEGYSVSREKKESFPLTVTSAQKNPTAFYLCASSRTRRQDTQYFGPGTRLTVL.

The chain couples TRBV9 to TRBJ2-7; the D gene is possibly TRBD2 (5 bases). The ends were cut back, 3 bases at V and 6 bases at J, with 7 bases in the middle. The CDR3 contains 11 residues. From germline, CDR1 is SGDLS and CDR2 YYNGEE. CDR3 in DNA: TGTGCCAGCAGCGCCGGAGGCGAGCAGTACTTC. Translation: CASSAGGEQYF.

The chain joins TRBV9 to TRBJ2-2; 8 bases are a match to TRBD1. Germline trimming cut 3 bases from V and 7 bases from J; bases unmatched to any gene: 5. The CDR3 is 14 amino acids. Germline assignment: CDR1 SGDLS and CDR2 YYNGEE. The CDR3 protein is CASSADRGGGELFF. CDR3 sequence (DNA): TGTGCCAGCAGCGCCGACAGGGGCGGCGGGGAGCTGTTTTTT.

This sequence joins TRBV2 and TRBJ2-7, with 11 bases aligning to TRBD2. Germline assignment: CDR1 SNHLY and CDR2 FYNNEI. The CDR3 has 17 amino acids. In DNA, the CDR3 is TGTGCCAGCAGTGAAGTCCGGGGGCAAAGGACTAGCGGGCGAGAGATAGTC. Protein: CASSEVRGQRTSGREIV.

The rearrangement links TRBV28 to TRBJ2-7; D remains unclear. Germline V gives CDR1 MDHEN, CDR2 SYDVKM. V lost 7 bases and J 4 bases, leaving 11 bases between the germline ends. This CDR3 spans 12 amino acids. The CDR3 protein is CASTVSGYEQYF. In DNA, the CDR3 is TGTGCCAGCACTGTTTCCGGTTACGAGCAGTACTTC.

The CDR3 nucleotides read TGTGCCAGCAGGGGACTAGCGGGGGGCTACAATGAGCAGTTCTTC. Amino acid sequence: CASRGLAGGYNEQFF. This chain joins TRBV11-2 and TRBJ2-1; 15 nucleotides align to TRBD2. V trimming: 6 bases; J trimming: 3 bases; junction bases outside the gene matches: 0. Looked up from germline, CDR1 is SGHAT and CDR2 is FQNNGV. This CDR3 has 15 amino acids.

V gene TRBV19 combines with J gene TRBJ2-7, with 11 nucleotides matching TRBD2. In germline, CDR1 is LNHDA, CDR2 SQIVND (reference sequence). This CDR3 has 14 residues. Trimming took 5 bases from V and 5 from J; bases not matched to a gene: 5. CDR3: CASSRTSGFDEQYF. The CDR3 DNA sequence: TGTGCCAGTAGTCGGACTAGCGGGTTCGACGAGCAGTACTTC.

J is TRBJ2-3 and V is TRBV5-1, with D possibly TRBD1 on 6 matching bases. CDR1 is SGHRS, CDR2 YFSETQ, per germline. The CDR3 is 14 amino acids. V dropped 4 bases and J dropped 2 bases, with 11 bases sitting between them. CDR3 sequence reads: CASSTRDNTDTQYF. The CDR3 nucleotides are TGCGCCAGCAGCACCCGGGACAACACAGATACGCAGTATTTT.

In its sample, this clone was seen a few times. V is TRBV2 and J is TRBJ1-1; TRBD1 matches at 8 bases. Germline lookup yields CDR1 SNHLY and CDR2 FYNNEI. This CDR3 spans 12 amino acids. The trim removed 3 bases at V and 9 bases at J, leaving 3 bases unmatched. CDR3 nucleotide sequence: TGTGCCAGCAGTGACGGACAGGGAAAAGCTTTCTTT. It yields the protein CASSDGQGKAFF.

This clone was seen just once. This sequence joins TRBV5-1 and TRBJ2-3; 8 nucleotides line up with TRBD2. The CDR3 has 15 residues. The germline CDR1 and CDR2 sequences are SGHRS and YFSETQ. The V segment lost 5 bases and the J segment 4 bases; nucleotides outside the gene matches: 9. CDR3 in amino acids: CASSRTGLASDTQYF. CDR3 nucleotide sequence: TGCGCCAGCAGTCGAACCGGACTAGCATCAGATACGCAGTATTTT.

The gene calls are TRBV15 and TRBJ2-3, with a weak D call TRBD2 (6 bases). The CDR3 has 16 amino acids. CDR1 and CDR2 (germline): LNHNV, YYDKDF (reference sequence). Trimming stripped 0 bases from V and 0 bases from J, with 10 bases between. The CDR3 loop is CATSRDRGLSTDTQYF. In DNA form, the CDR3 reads TGTGCCACCAGCAGAGATCGGGGACTTAGCACAGATACGCAGTATTTT.

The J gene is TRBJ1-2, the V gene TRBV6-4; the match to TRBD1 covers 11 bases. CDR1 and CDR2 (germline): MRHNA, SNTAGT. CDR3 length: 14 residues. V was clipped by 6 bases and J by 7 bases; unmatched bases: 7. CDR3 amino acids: CASSRGQGARGYTF. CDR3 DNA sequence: TGTGCCAGCAGCCGCGGACAGGGGGCGCGTGGCTACACCTTC.

CDR3 amino acids: CSVERGQNTGELFF. In DNA, the CDR3 is TGCAGCGTTGAAAGGGGACAGAACACCGGGGAGCTGTTTTTT. The genes are TRBV29-1 and TRBJ2-2; tentative D call: TRBD1 (6 bases). This CDR3 is 14 amino acids long. The V end lost 2 bases, the J end lost 1 base, and 8 bases lay between the germline ends. Germline lookup yields CDR1 SQVTM and CDR2 ANQGSEA.